This T cell receptor (beta chain) was recorded in a study of human T cells and chemical hapten exposure. On this clonotype: Its antigen is unknown.

Time point denoted: pre-sensitization, week 0. Documented treatment: therapeutic diphenylcyclopropenone sensitization with weekly scalp DPC. The library put unique molecular identifiers onto individual cDNA molecules. As originally analysed: Sample TCR counts, which ranged from about 23,224 to 700,000, had a median of roughly 96,000. TCRdb reprocessed the RACE reads with MiXCR, giving one entry per CDR3 protein. The V and J calls were determined by TCRdb, not by the authors. This sample yields 250,000 or so distinct CDR3 sequences, of which around 7.3% are seen a single time; 1.2% belongs to the top ten. Overall study results and limits: TCRs above 1 in 1000 frequency did not change with DPC sensitization. It was expanded TCRs that formed significantly more large CDR3 similarity clusters than controls did.

This CDR3 contains 17 residues. J was trimmed by 4 bases and V by 6 bases; bases with no gene match: 12. Germline V gene data show CDR1 as SGHTA and CDR2 as FQGNSA. This chain uses TRBV7-2 with TRBJ2-1, with TRBD2 matching 10 bases. This clonotype was sampled from a man aged 18 to 35 with alopecia areata. Some clones in this sample may be carry-over from other donors' samples. The sample consisted of whole blood, taken in connection with sensitization to the hapten diphenylcyclopropenone (DPC). The CDR3 coding sequence is TGTGCCAGCAGGCCTCGCCCAGCGGGGGGGCCGTACAATGAGCAGTTCTTC. Its protein is CASRPRPAGGPYNEQFF.